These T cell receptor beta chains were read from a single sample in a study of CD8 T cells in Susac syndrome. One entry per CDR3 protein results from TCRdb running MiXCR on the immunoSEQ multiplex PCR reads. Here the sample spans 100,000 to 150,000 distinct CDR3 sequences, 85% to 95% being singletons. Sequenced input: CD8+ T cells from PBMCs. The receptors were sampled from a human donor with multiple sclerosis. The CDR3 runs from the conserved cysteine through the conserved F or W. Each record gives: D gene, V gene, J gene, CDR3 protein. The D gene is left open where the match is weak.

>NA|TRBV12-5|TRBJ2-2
CASGFMTVGELFF
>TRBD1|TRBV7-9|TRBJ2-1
CASSGGLDRGYNEQFF
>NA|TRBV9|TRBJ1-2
CASSPSWGGYTF
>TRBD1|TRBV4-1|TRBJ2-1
CASSPDSTGTGTYNEQFF
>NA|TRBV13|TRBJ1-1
CASSARNTEAFF
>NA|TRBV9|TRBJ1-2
CASSSWQGGIGYTF
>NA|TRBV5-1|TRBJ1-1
CASSPNRVGNTEAFF
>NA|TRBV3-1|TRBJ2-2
CASSPTSTGELFF
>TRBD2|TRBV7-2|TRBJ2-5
CASSLGGGRQETQYF
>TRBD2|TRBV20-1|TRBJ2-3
CSAPSSGRFTDTQYF
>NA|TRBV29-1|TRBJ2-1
CSVPRATSADEQFF
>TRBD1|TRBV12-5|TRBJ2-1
CASGLQRGDREGKEQFF
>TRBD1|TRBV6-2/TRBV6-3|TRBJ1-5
CASRDLRTGGQPQHF
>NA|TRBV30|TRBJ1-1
CAWNLDRMNTEAFF
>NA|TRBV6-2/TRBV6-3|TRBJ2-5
CASSYSNGLQETQYF
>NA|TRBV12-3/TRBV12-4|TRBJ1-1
CASSLRPMNTEAFF
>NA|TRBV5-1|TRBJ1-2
CASRSTGSGYGYTF
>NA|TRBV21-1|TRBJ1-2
CASSKVGGQGNYGYTF
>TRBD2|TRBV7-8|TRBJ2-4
CASSLPWTSGSRRENIQYF
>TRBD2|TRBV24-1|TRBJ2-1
CATSDMGLARDEQFF
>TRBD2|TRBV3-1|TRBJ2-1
CASRGTSGGNNEQFF
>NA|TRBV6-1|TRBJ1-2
CASSEWWGAGDGYTF
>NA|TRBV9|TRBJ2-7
CASSVGWGPYEQYF
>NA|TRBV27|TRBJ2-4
CASSPTPVAKNIQYF
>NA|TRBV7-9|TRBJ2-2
CASSLGGITGELFF
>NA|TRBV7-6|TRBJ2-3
CASSLLSGNTDTQYF
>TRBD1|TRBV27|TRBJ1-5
CASSSGPGQALDWPQHF
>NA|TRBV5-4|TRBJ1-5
CASSRRGPNQPQHF
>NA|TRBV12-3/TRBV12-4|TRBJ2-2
CASSFEGSGELFF
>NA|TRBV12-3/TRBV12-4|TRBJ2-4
CASSLDPTAKNIQYF
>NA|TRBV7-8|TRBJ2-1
CASSPGARGGRGEQFF
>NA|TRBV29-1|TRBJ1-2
CSVLGRGSYGYTF
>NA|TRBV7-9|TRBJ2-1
CASSAPGRKAGNEQFF
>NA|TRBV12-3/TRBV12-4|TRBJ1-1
CASSTRRAEAFF
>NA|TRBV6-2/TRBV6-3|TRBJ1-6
CACEGIDGDSPLHF
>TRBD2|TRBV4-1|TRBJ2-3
CASSQEGLASTDTQYF
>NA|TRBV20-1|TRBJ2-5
CSAKGWETQYF
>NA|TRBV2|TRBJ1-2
CASIYSGANYGYTF
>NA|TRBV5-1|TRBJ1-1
CASSSPNEAFF
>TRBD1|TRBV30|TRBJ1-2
CAGPGQGASNGYTF
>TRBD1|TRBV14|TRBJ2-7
CASNLQGDYEQYF
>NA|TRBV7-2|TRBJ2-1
CASSPTPAWTDEQFF
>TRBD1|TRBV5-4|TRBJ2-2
CASSGTGGMELFF
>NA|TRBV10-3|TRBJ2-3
CAISARGTDTQYF
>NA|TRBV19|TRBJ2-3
CASSISAGSTDTQYF
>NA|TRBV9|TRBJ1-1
CASSGQRNEAFF
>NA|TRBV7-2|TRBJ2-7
CASTQFRGVSSYEQYF
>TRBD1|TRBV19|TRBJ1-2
CASTRDRVGYTF
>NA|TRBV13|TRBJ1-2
CASSLGSLNGYTF
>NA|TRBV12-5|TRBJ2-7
CASGLWGTNYEQYF
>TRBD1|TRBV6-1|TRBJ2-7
CASSEGTALTYEQYF
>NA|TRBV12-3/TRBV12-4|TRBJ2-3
CASRDLASPDTQYF
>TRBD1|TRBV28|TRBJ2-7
CASSSPLQGAYEQYF
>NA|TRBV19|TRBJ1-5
CASSWGHPSNQPQHF
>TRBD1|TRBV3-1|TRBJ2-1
CASSREPTGGNEQFF
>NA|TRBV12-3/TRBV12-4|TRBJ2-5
CASSPNTENQETQYF